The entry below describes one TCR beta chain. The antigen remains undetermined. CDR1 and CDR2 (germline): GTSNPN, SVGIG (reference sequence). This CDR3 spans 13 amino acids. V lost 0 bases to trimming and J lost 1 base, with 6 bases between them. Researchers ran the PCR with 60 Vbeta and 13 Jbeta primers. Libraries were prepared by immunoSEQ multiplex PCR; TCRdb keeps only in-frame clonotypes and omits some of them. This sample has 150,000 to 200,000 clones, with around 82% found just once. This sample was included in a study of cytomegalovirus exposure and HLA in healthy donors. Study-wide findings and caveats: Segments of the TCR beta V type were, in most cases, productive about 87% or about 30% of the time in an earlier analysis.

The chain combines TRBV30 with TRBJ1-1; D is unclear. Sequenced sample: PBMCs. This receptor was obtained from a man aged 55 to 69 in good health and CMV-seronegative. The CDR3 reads CAWSVTANTEAFF. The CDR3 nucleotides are TGTGCCTGGAGTGTAACAGCGAACACTGAAGCTTTCTTT.